Included here is one T cell receptor (beta chain) sequence, with context. This sample is drawn from a study of T cell repertoires in cytomegalovirus infection. The CDR3 length is 14 residues. V was cut by 4 bases and J by 1 base, with 10 bases left in between. Germline-derived CDR1 and CDR2 are SNHLY and FYNNEI. TCRdb processed the reads anew with MiXCR; each CDR3 protein has one entry. This sample has 250,000 to 300,000 distinct CDR3 sequences, with roughly 25% found just once. This sequence joins TRBV2 and TRBJ1-1; D is perhaps TRBD1 (5 bases). This receptor was obtained from a human donor in good health (CMV status not recorded). Some clones in this sample may be carry-over from other donors' samples. Source material: PBMCs. CDR3 coding DNA: TGTGCCAGCAGTGGGGGGGTGGAGAACACTGAAGCTTTCTTT. Encoded protein: CASSGGVENTEAFF.